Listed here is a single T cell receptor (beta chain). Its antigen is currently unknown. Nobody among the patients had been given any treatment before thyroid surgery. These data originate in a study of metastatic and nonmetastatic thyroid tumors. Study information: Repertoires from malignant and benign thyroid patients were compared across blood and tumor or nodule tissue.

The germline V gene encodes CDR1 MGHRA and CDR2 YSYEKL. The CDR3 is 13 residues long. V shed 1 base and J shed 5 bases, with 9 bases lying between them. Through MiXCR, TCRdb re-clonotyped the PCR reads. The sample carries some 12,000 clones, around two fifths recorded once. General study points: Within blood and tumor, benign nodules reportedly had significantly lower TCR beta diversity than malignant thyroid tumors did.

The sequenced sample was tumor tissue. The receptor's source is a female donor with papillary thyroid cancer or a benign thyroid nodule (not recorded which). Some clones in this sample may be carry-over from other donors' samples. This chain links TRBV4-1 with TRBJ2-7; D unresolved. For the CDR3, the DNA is TGCGCCAGCAGCCAAGCCTTTATGGACGAGCAGTACTTC. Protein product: CASSQAFMDEQYF.